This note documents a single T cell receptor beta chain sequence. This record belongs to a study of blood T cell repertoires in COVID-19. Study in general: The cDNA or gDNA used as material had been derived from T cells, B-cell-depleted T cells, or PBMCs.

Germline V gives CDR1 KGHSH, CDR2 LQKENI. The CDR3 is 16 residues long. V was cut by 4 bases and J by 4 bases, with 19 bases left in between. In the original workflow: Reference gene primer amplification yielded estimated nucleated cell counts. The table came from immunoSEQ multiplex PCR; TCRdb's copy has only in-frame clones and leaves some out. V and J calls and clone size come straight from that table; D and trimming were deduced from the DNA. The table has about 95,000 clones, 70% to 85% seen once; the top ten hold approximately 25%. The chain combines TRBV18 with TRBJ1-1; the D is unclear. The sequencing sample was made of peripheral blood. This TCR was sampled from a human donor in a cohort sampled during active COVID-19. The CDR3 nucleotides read TGTGCCAGCTCACTGGGCCCGGGAACGGTGCGCACTGAAGCTTTCTTT. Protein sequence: CASSLGPGTVRTEAFF.